This T cell receptor (beta chain) was recorded in a study of cytomegalovirus exposure and HLA in healthy donors (dated by TCRdb to 2015 to 2018). For the study in its entirety: In an earlier analysis of around 540 of the donors, 276 Gb of sequence data and 100 million or so unique TCR beta sequences from 150 million to 200 million T cells were reported. Alongside the repertoire data, information on donor age, sex, ethnicity and CMV serostatus was compiled. Of the roughly 410 genotyped donors, 75% to 85% were placed in the genetic ancestry cluster associated with self-reported Caucasian donors. HLA typing covered class I and class II loci at four-digit resolution. In an earlier analysis of more than 550 of the donors, high-throughput TCR beta sequencing was used to judge whether each TCR beta V gene segment behaved as functional or pseudogenic. In a later genetic analysis, genome-wide SNP genotypes for about 55% of the roughly 700 donors were used, and that subset was treated as a discovery cohort. In addition to the first cohort of 666 subjects, a separate validation cohort of approximately 130 different subjects was used. Using immunosequencing, the study profiled T cell repertoires from 550 to 750 subjects and related those repertoires to cytomegalovirus serostatus. Several DR-DQ haplotypes were treated as single units for association and clustering because of strong linkage in the cohort. In the later analysis, no new phenotypic data were used to find candidate immune exposures; instead, reliance was placed on TCR beta sequences and their occurrence across donors. Among some 400 genotyped donors of the cohort, an average of roughly 230,000 unique TCR beta nucleotide sequences was sequenced per donor, of which 15% to 20% were non-productive. An early release covering roughly 640 HLA-typed donors comprised about 310 gigabases of sequencing data and around 85 million unique TCR sequences. The study combined high-throughput TCR immunosequencing, statistical association of individual TCRs with disease status, and machine learning to predict cytomegalovirus infection status. Every discovery cohort repertoire had been produced on one sequencing platform. In a later analysis, previously published TCR beta repertoires from 550 to 750 donors were re-analyzed and high-resolution HLA genotyping was added so that TCR occurrence patterns could be studied. The study was designed to test whether signatures of past pathogen exposure could be identified by cataloging public T cell receptors. Typing coverage differed by locus: A, B, C, DRB1 and DQB1 were typed in roughly 620-630 donors, DQA1 in 500 to 550, DPA1 in 600 to 610, and DPB1 in around 440. The study at large found these results: Linkage disequilibrium might explain the correlated functional status among segregating V segments, but an unknown experimental factor could not be ruled out. Presence/absence analyses assumed roughly uniform sequencing depth across donors, an assumption that may not hold. In a later analysis, TCR association rates were found to vary across HLA loci, with the most associated TCRs seen for DRB1 alleles and the fewest for HLA-C alleles. Because HLA typing was missing for some donors at each locus, association tests included only the typed subset. Most TCR sequences were seen in very few donors, while some public TCRs were found in many individuals. Three of the identified cytomegalovirus-associated TCR beta chains were confirmed in vitro to be specific for cytomegalovirus antigens. A later genetic analysis associated a missense DCLRE1C variant with V-gene and J-gene trimming of TCR beta chains, and an independent cohort replicated the association. Specific HLA alleles were associated with 16,951 TCR beta sequences at a false discovery rate of 0.05 in a later analysis. It was suggested by the authors that the approach could potentially be generalized to other disease states and immunological phenotypes. Most CMV-associated TCR beta chains appeared to be HLA-restricted in a later analysis, and the HLA associations seemed to be driven largely by CMV exposure. Immune exposure information for the cohort was limited to CMV serostatus. In both the original and validation cohorts, the classifier was reported to diagnose cytomegalovirus status with high specificity and sensitivity. Compared with equally common non-associated chains, HLA-associated TCR beta chains in a later analysis were more clonally expanded and had lower generation probabilities. The sequencing pipeline was judged likely to have produced a cluster of highly shared sequence variants as a technical artifact. The study listed around 160 TCR beta chains as associated with cytomegalovirus. In an earlier analysis of approximately 590 of the donors, most TCR beta V segments appeared in productive rearrangements about 87% or about 30% of the time, broadly matching IMGT annotations. Only TCR beta chains were sequenced in this cohort, and the absence of alpha or paired-chain data limited detectable features. A further reported finding was that TCR beta sequences accurately predicted the HLA-A and HLA-B alleles for most subjects in the first cohort. Because the 87-base-pair reads could not distinguish some IMGT-functional V segments, including TRBV6-2 and TRBV6-3, those segments were excluded. In a later analysis, several top co-occurrence clusters were reported to appear linked to parvovirus B19, influenza, CMV and Epstein-Barr virus. In a later genetic analysis, fewer N-insertions in productive TCRs were reported among donors in an Asian-associated ancestry cluster than the approximately 710-donor mean. When HLA alleles, especially DR and DQ, strongly co-occurred, attributing TCR associations to individual alleles was difficult. Because counts were too low, roughly 16 rarely observed V segments, including chromosome 9 orphons, were left out of the earlier analysis of several hundred of the donors.

Worth noting for this clone: Its antigen specificity is not known.

The cohort comprised under 700 healthy bone marrow donors. Cohort members were all nominally healthy when sampled, although unrecorded immune exposures were likely present. The donor tested CMV seropositive and was one of the 289 seropositive cohort members. Every donor gave a peripheral blood sample, and the peripheral blood mononuclear cells from that sample were used for TCR beta sequencing. The Qiagen DNeasy Blood Extraction Kit was used to extract genomic DNA from the blood cell samples. Library prep was done by the immunoSEQ multiplex PCR assay. A mixture of 60 forward primers for TCR Vbeta segments and 13 reverse primers for TCR Jbeta segments was used in the multiplex PCR. The CDR3 region of rearranged TCR beta genes was amplified from genomic DNA with a multiplex PCR assay. Amplified TCR beta libraries were sequenced as 87-base-pair reads on the Illumina HiSeq System. On the study's bioinformatics: Across the 700 or so repertoires, a later analysis counted tens of millions of unique TCR beta chains, roughly 11 million of which were shared by at least two donors. To remove PCR and sequencing errors, raw reads were error-corrected and collapsed into unique sequences using a nearest-neighbor algorithm that merged closely related sequences. V, D and J gene segments were assigned by aligning CDR3 sequences to IMGT reference sequences. Each retained sequence needed at least a six-nucleotide match to both a V gene segment and a J gene segment. A rearrangement counted as productive if the CDR3 had no stop codons and remained in frame with V and J, and every other rearrangement counted as non-productive. CDR3 was defined according to IMGT convention as the region running from the second conserved V-encoded cysteine to the conserved J-encoded phenylalanine. The earlier analysis of about 590 of the donors excluded sequences that lacked an unambiguous match to a single V gene segment. In an earlier analysis of several hundred of the donors, V segments were called functional above 56.7% productive rearrangements and were called segregating when the between-donor standard deviation exceeded 5%. A statistical classification framework was developed to diagnose cytomegalovirus status using the catalog of TCR beta chain sequences. In a later analysis, V and J genes were assigned by comparing TCR nucleotide sequences against IMGT/GENE-DB human TR gene sequences. The TCRdist pipeline was used in a later analysis to assign CDR3 sequences and most-parsimonious VDJ recombination scenarios. In a later analysis, every TCR beta chain was defined by the combination of its CDR3 amino acid sequence and its V-gene family, and reads without a unique V-gene family were dropped. To address suspected cross-contamination and a sequencing artifact, a later analysis removed under 600 highly shared, low-generation-probability nucleotide sequences. For each public chain, a later analysis derived a clonal expansion index from normalized ranks of inferred template counts within each repertoire. In a later analysis, generation probabilities were computed using a VDJ recombination model fitted to out-of-frame rearrangements, and the results were checked against IGoR. Hypergeometric tests were used in a later analysis to score TCR-TCR, TCR-HLA and TCR-CMV co-occurrence, with a repertoire-size bias correction applied to the TCR pairs. A later analysis estimated false discovery rates by permuting HLA or CMV assignments 20 times. In a later analysis, co-occurring TCRs were grouped with DBSCAN, and TCRdist sequence similarity was added when clustering was performed within HLA-allele-positive subsets. Repertoires with fewer than 30,000 or more than 120,000 public chains, plus five repertoires with anomalous nucleotide sharing, were excluded from co-occurrence clustering. Held by TCRdb, this immuneACCESS table contains in-frame sequences only and omits some clones. Under half of the omission traces to an unresolved V gene where checked; the cause of the rest is unknown. The V and J calls and the clone size are those of that table, but D and trimming were determined from the DNA. The sample table records roughly 77,000 clones. About 3.8% of the sample comes from the top ten.

V and J lose 4 bases and 2 bases, and a span of 12 bases separates them. The CDR3 starts with the cysteine, ends with the phenylalanine, and has 14 residues. The CDR3 DNA has 42 bases and is translated from base 1. CDR1 and CDR2, looked up from the germline V gene, are KGHSH and LQKENI. The sequence is built from TRBV18 and TRBJ2-7, with no confident D gene call. The sequenced material came from PBMCs. This receptor was taken from a female donor in good health and CMV-seropositive. CDR3 protein: CASSLGDIAYEQYF. In nucleotides, the sequence is TGTGCCAGCTCACTAGGAGATATCGCCTACGAGCAGTACTTC.